This is a list of T cell receptor delta chains from one sample in a study of Vδ1+ human thymocytes. TCRdb repeated clone calling on the multiplex PCR reads with CATT. Here the sample spans about 54,000 delta-chain clones, 15% to 20% being singletons. The sequenced material came from Vdelta1+ gamma-delta thymocytes from the thymus. These receptors were obtained from a boy in the first two years of life who had congenital heart surgery. Both conserved end residues are part of each CDR3. Fields, in order: J gene, D gene, V gene, clone size, CDR3 DNA, CDR3 protein. The D gene is left open where the match is weak. Clone sizes are given selectively: once, few, many, or a class where the clone is expanded.

j_gene: TRDJ1
d_gene: TRDD3
v_gene: TRDV1
abundance: NA
CDR3nt: TGTGCTCTTGGGGGAGTTCCTACAAACGACGTACTGGGGGATTTTACGGGTAAACTCATCTTT
CDR3aa: CALGGVPTNDVLGDFTGKLIF

j_gene: TRDJ1
d_gene: TRDD3
v_gene: TRDV1
abundance: NA
CDR3nt: TGTGCTCTTGGGGAACGCCAAAGTGGGGGAGAGTACACCGATAAACTCATCTTT
CDR3aa: CALGERQSGGEYTDKLIF

j_gene: TRDJ1
d_gene: TRDD3
v_gene: TRDV1
abundance: few
CDR3nt: TGTGCTCTTGGGGACCGTCTTTCTGTTCGTACTGGGGGATACAGGTCCACCGATAAACTCATCTTT
CDR3aa: CALGDRLSVRTGGYRSTDKLIF

j_gene: TRDJ1
d_gene: NA
v_gene: TRDV1
abundance: NA
CDR3nt: TGTGCTCTTGGGGTGCCGGGCCTACGTGAGAACCTGGGCGCCGATAAACTCATCTTT
CDR3aa: CALGVPGLRENLGADKLIF

j_gene: TRDJ1
d_gene: TRDD3
v_gene: TRDV1
abundance: NA
CDR3nt: TGTGCTCTTTGTGGTGGGGGATTTCCCTCCACCGATAAACTCATCTTT
CDR3aa: CALCGGGFPSTDKLIF

j_gene: TRDJ1
d_gene: NA
v_gene: TRDV1
abundance: NA
CDR3nt: TGTGCTCTTGGGGAACCAATTTCACTCGCTGGGTACACCGATAAACTCATCTTT
CDR3aa: CALGEPISLAGYTDKLIF

j_gene: TRDJ1
d_gene: TRDD3
v_gene: TRDV1
abundance: NA
CDR3nt: TGTGCTCTCACTAGAGCTGGGGGGCCCTACACCGATAAACTCATCTTT
CDR3aa: CALTRAGGPYTDKLIF

j_gene: TRDJ1
d_gene: TRDD3
v_gene: TRDV1
abundance: few
CDR3nt: TGTGCTCTTGGGTCAAAAGGCCTGGGGGATACTAAATACACCGATAAACTCATCTTT
CDR3aa: CALGSKGLGDTKYTDKLIF

j_gene: TRDJ1
d_gene: TRDD3
v_gene: TRDV1
abundance: few
CDR3nt: TGTGCTCTTCTCCTAGGGGGATGTTACACCGATAAACTCATCTTT
CDR3aa: CALLLGGCYTDKLIF

j_gene: TRDJ1
d_gene: TRDD3
v_gene: TRDV1
abundance: few
CDR3nt: TGTGCTCTTGGGGAACTCCGGCGGCCCAGCTACTGGGGGATACTCCCGTACACCGATAAACTCATCTTT
CDR3aa: CALGELRRPSYWGILPYTDKLIF

j_gene: TRDJ1
d_gene: TRDD3
v_gene: TRDV1
abundance: few
CDR3nt: TGTGCTCTTGGTGAATACTGGGGGTTGTACACCGATAAACTCATCTTT
CDR3aa: CALGEYWGLYTDKLIF

j_gene: TRDJ1
d_gene: NA
v_gene: TRDV1
abundance: NA
CDR3nt: TGTGCTCTTGTAGGGATGGGGGTCCGCCCCTCCACCGATAAACTCATCTTT
CDR3aa: CALVGMGVRPSTDKLIF

j_gene: TRDJ1
d_gene: TRDD3
v_gene: TRDV1
abundance: NA
CDR3nt: TGTGCTCTTGGGGAACTTTGCATGGGGGATACGCGCAGAATCTGCACCGATAAACTCATCTTT
CDR3aa: CALGELCMGDTRRICTDKLIF

j_gene: TRDJ1
d_gene: TRDD3
v_gene: TRDV1
abundance: NA
CDR3nt: TGTGCTCTTGGGGAGAGGCTTCCTAGCCTCTTACTGGGGGATATCTACGATAAACTCATCTTT
CDR3aa: CALGERLPSLLLGDIYDKLIF

j_gene: TRDJ1
d_gene: NA
v_gene: TRDV1
abundance: few
CDR3nt: TGTGCTCTTGGGGAACCTTCGATCGAGAGGACCGATAAACTCATCTTT
CDR3aa: CALGEPSIERTDKLIF

j_gene: TRDJ1
d_gene: NA
v_gene: TRDV1
abundance: few
CDR3nt: TGTGCTCTTGGGGAACTAGCAGCTGAGGATAAACTCATCTTT
CDR3aa: CALGELAAEDKLIF

j_gene: TRDJ1
d_gene: TRDD3
v_gene: TRDV1
abundance: NA
CDR3nt: TGTGCTCTTGGGGACCCGGAATTCTTCTTCTACTGGGGGATAAAAACTCCCACCGATAAACTCATCTTT
CDR3aa: CALGDPEFFFYWGIKTPTDKLIF

j_gene: TRDJ1
d_gene: NA
v_gene: TRDV1
abundance: few
CDR3nt: TGTGCTCCTGGGGAACTGCCGACGTTCCCGCGAGAAAAGTCGTACACCGATAAACTCATCTTT
CDR3aa: CAPGELPTFPREKSYTDKLIF

j_gene: TRDJ1
d_gene: TRDD3
v_gene: TRDV1
abundance: NA
CDR3nt: TGTGCTCTTGGGGAACCCCTGGGGTTCCCCACTGGGGGATACACCGATAAACTCATCTTT
CDR3aa: CALGEPLGFPTGGYTDKLIF

j_gene: TRDJ1
d_gene: TRDD3
v_gene: TRDV1
abundance: few
CDR3nt: TGTGCTCTTGGGGACTCCGAGCCTTCCTACGTGGTACTGGGGGATATAAAACTCATCTTT
CDR3aa: CALGDSEPSYVVLGDIKLIF

j_gene: TRDJ1
d_gene: NA
v_gene: TRDV1
abundance: NA
CDR3nt: TGTGCTCTTGGGGAAGATCCCTGCACCGATAAACTCATCTTT
CDR3aa: CALGEDPCTDKLIF

j_gene: TRDJ1
d_gene: NA
v_gene: TRDV1
abundance: NA
CDR3nt: TGTGCTCTTGGGGAAGGCTATTTGGGCCTTCCTACGAGCTGGGGGATATGGTACACCGATAAACTCATCTTT
CDR3aa: CALGEGYLGLPTSWGIWYTDKLIF

j_gene: TRDJ1
d_gene: NA
v_gene: TRDV1
abundance: NA
CDR3nt: TGTGCTCTTGGGGAACTCTTCTTCTTCCCGGGGATCAACGCCGGGACCGATAAACTCATCTTT
CDR3aa: CALGELFFFPGINAGTDKLIF

j_gene: TRDJ1
d_gene: NA
v_gene: TRDV1
abundance: few
CDR3nt: TGTGCTCTTGGGGAAGCGTACAACACCGATAAACTCATCTTT
CDR3aa: CALGEAYNTDKLIF

j_gene: TRDJ1
d_gene: NA
v_gene: TRDV1
abundance: NA
CDR3nt: TGTGCTCTTGGGGAACTCGGTGGGGTCCCTTACACCGATAAACTCATCTTT
CDR3aa: CALGELGGVPYTDKLIF

j_gene: TRDJ1
d_gene: TRDD3
v_gene: TRDV1
abundance: NA
CDR3nt: TGTGCTCTTGGGGAACGCCATTTACTGGGGGATACGCGTACATACACCGATAAACTCATCTTT
CDR3aa: CALGERHLLGDTRTYTDKLIF

j_gene: TRDJ1
d_gene: NA
v_gene: TRDV1
abundance: few
CDR3nt: TGTGCTCTTGGGGATGGGATTCCTAGAAGGCTTGTTACCGATAAACTCATCTTT
CDR3aa: CALGDGIPRRLVTDKLIF

j_gene: TRDJ1
d_gene: NA
v_gene: TRDV1
abundance: NA
CDR3nt: TGTGCTCTTGGGGAACTGAAGGGACCCACCGATAAACTCATCTTT
CDR3aa: CALGELKGPTDKLIF

j_gene: TRDJ1
d_gene: TRDD3
v_gene: TRDV1
abundance: NA
CDR3nt: TGTGCTCTTGGGGAACTTATTGGGCACTGGGGGATACGATTCGATAAACTCATCTTT
CDR3aa: CALGELIGHWGIRFDKLIF

j_gene: TRDJ1
d_gene: TRDD3
v_gene: TRDV1
abundance: few
CDR3nt: TGTGCTCTTGGGGAAGGCAACGGCCGTACTGGGGGATACCTTAACACCGATAAACTCATCTTT
CDR3aa: CALGEGNGRTGGYLNTDKLIF